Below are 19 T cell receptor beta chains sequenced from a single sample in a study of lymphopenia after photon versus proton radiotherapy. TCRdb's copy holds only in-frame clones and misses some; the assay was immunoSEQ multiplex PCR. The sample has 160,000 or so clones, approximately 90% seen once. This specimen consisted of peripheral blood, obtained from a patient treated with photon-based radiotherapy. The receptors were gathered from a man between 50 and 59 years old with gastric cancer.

The CDR3 loop is CASSVVPGGDLTTGELFF. CDR3 nucleotide sequence: TGTGCCAGCAGCGTAGTGCCCGGGGGGGACCTTACAACCGGGGAGCTGTTTTTT. The chain has TRBV9 and TRBJ2-2; 8 bases line up with TRBD2. The V segment lost 0 bases and the J segment 5 bases; nucleotides outside the gene matches: 12. The CDR3 spans 18 residues. In germline, CDR1 is SGDLS, CDR2 YYNGEE.

Here the CDR3 DNA reads TGTGCCAGTAGTATTCTCAGGGACCCCGGGGAGCTGTTTTTT. It specifies CASSILRDPGELFF. The rearrangement joins TRBV19 to TRBJ2-2; D may be TRBD1 or TRBD2 (5 bases each). The CDR3 consists of 14 residues. Germline V gene lookup returns CDR1 LNHDA and CDR2 SQIVND (reference sequence). V was pared by 3 bases and J by 6 bases, with 11 bases between.

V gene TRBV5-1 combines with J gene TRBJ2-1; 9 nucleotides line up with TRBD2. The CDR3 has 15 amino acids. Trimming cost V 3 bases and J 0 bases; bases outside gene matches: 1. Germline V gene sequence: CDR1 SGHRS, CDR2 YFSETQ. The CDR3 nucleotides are TGCGCCAGCAGCTCGACTAGCGGCTCCTACAATGAGCAGTTCTTC. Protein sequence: CASSSTSGSYNEQFF. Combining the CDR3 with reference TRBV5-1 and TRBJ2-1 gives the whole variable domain KAGVTQTPRYLIKTRGQQVTLSCSPISGHRSVSWYQQTPGQGLQFLFEYFSETQRNKGNFPGRFSGRQFSNSRSEMNVSTLELGDSALYLCASSSTSGSYNEQFFGPGTRLTVL.

The chain's CDR3 is CASSLGELRNTEAFF. The CDR3 DNA is TGTGCCAGCAGCTTAGGGGAGTTACGGAACACTGAAGCTTTCTTT. This chain links TRBV5-6 with TRBJ1-1; D perhaps matches TRBD1 (5 bases). Per the germline V gene, CDR1 is SGHDT and CDR2 is YYEEEE. V was cut by 2 bases and J by 1 base, with 12 bases left in between. The CDR3 runs 15 residues.

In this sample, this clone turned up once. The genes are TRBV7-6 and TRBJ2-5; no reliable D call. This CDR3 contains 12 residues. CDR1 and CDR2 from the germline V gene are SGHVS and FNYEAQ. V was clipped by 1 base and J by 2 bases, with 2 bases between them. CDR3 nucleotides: TGTGCCAGCAGCTTAGGGCAAGAGACCCAGTACTTC. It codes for CASSLGQETQYF.

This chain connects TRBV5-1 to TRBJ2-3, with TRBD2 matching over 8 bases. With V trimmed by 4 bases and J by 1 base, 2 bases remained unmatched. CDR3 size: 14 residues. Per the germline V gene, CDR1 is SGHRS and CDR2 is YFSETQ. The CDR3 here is CASSPAGGTDTQYF. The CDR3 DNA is TGCGCCAGCAGCCCAGCGGGGGGCACAGATACGCAGTATTTT.

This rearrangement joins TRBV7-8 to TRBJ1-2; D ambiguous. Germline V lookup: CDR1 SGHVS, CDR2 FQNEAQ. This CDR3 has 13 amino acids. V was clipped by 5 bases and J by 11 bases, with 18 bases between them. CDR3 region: CASSPGTASGYTF. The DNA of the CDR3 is TGTGCCAGCAGCCCGGGAACTGCATCGGGGTACACCTTC.

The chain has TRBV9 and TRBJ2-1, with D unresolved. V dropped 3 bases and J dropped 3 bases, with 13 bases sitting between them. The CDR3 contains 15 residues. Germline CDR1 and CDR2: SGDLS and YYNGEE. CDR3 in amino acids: CASSALPLSYNEQFF. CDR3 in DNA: TGTGCCAGCAGCGCCCTCCCCTTGAGCTACAATGAGCAGTTCTTC.

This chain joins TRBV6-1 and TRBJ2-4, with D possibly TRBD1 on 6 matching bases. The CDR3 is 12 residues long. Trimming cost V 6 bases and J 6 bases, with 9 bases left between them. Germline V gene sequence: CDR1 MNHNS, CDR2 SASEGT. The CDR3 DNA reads TGTGCCAGCAGGGACAGTAGAAACATTCAGTACTTC. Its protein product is CASRDSRNIQYF.

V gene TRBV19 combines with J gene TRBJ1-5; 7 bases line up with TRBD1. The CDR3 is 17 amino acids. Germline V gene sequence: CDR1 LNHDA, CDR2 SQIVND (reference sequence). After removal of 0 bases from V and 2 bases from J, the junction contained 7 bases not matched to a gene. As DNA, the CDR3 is TGTGCCAGTAGTATAGATCTTAAGGGGGCGGGCAATCAGCCCCAGCATTTT. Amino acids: CASSIDLKGAGNQPQHF.

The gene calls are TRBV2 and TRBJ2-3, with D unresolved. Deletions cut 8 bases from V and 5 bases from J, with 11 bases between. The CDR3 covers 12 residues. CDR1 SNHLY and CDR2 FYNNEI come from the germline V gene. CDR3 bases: TGTGCCAGCGGGATAAGGGAAGATACGCAGTATTTT. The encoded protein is CASGIREDTQYF.

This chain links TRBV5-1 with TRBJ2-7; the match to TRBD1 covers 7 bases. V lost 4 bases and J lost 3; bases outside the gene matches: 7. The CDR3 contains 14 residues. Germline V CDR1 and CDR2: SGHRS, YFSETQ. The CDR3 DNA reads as TGCGCCAGCAGCCACTCAACAGGGGACTACGAGCAGTACTTC. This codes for CASSHSTGDYEQYF.

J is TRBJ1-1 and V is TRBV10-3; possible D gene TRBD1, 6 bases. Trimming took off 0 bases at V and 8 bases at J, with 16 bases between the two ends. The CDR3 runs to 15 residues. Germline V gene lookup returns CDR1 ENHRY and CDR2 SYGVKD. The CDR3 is CAISESIGRGTEAFF. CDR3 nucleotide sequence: TGTGCCATCAGTGAGTCCATAGGACGTGGGACAGAAGCTTTCTTT.

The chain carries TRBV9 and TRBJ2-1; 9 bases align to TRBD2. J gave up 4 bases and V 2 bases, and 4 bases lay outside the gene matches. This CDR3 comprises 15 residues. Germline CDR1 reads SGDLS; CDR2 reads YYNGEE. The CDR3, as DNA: TGTGCCAGCAGCGTGAGTAGCGGGAGTTACAATGAGCAGTTCTTC. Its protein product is CASSVSSGSYNEQFF. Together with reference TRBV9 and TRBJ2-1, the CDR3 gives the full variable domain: DSGVTQTPKHLITATGQRVTLRCSPRSGDLSVYWYQQSLDQGLQFLIQYYNGEERAKGNILERFSAQQFPDLHSELNLSSLELGDSALYFCASSVSSGSYNEQFFGPGTRLTVL.

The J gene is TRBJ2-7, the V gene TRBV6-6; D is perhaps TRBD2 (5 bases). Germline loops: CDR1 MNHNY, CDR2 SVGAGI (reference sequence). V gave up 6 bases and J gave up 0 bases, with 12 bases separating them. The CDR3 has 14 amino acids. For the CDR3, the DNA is TGTGCCAGCAGCTTGCGGGTAAGCTCCTACGAGCAGTACTTC. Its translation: CASSLRVSSYEQYF.

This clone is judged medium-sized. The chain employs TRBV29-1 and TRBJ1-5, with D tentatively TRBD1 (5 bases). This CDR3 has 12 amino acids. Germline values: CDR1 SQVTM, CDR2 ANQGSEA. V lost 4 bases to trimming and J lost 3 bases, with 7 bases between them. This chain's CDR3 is CSVGGVNQPQHF. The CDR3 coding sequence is TGCAGCGTTGGAGGGGTCAATCAGCCCCAGCATTTT.

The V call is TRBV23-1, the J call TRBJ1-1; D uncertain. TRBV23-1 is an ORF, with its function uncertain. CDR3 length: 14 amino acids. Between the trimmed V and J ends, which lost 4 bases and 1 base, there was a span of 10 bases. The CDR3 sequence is CASSPRTGNTEAFF. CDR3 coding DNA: TGCGCCAGCAGTCCTCGGACGGGGAACACTGAAGCTTTCTTT.

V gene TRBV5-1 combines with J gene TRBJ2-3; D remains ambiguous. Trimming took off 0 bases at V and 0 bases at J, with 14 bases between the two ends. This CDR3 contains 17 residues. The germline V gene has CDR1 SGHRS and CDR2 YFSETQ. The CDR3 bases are TGCGCCAGCAGCTTGGCAGTAACAGCGTTGAGCACAGATACGCAGTATTTT. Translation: CASSLAVTALSTDTQYF.

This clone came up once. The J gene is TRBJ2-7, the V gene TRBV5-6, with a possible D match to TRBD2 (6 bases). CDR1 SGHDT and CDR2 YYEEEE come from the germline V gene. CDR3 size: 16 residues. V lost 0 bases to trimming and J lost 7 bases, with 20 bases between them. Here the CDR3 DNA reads TGTGCCAGCAGCTTGGAGTCATATGGAGGGTCGAATGAGCAGTACTTC. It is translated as CASSLESYGGSNEQYF.